This T cell receptor beta chain was sequenced for a study of CD8+ T cells in alopecia areata. General study results and limits: Scalp clonality and expanded CD8+ clones among the top 100 were significantly decreased by tofacitinib.

Sequencing templates came from extracted RNA that was reverse transcribed into cDNA. Sequencing used immunoSEQ multiplex PCR; TCRdb keeps in-frame clones, though not all of them. The sample lists under 350,000 clones, about 62% occurring once. Treatment of the sample: oral pan-JAK inhibitor, 5-10 mg twice daily. Comment on this clone: Its specificity is not known.

This receptor was taken from a human donor with alopecia areata. The input for sequencing was CD4+ T cells sorted from blood, taken at week 24, from a patient treated with tofacitinib.

The CDR3 DNA reads TGTGCCAGCAGCCAAGTAGGCGGGGGCAACGAGCAGTACTTC. This codes for CASSQVGGGNEQYF. This rearrangement joins TRBV14 to TRBJ2-7; D might be TRBD2 (7 bases). CDR1 is SGHDN, CDR2 FVKESK, per germline. This CDR3 has 14 amino acids. V was pared by 1 base and J by 5 bases, with 12 bases between.